The 19 T cell receptor beta chains below come from one sample, sequenced in a study of T cells after yellow fever vaccination. TCRdb re-called the 5' RACE reads with MiXCR, one entry per CDR3 protein. The sample lists fewer than 90,000 distinct CDR3 sequences; roughly 6.9% were seen once. The sequences come from CD8+ T cells sorted from PBMCs, collected 5 to 6 days after the first yellow fever vaccination. Receptor source: a man younger than 35 who received the YFV17D yellow fever vaccine.

This clonotype was observed a few times. CDR3 in amino acids: CASSPEGGLSEGTDTQYF. The CDR3 DNA reads TGCGCCAGCAGCCCCGAGGGAGGACTCTCCGAGGGCACAGATACGCAGTATTTT. V and J are TRBV5-1 and TRBJ2-3; a weak D match, TRBD2 (6 bases). The CDR3 spans 18 residues. Germline V gene data show CDR1 as SGHRS and CDR2 as YFSETQ. Trimming removed 4 bases at V and 1 base at J, with 22 bases between.

This chain uses TRBV7-2 with TRBJ1-5, with 8 bases fitting TRBD1. CDR1 SGHTA and CDR2 FQGNSA come from the germline V gene. CDR3 length: 18 residues. With 2 bases clipped from V and 6 bases from J, the junction kept 15 bases outside the gene matches. CDR3 DNA: TGTGCCAGCAGCTTAACGGGTAGTGGACAGGGCCCCGGTCAGCCCCAGCATTTT. This sequence encodes CASSLTGSGQGPGQPQHF.

A few counts support this clonotype. The J gene is TRBJ2-7, the V gene TRBV27; 7 bases align to TRBD2. Germline V gives CDR1 MNHEY, CDR2 SMNVEV (reference sequence). Germline trimming cut 0 bases from V and 2 bases from J; bases unmatched to any gene: 7. The CDR3 spans 16 residues. In nucleotides, the CDR3 is TGTGCCAGCAGTTTATCGGCTAGCGGCCTGACCTACGAGCAGTACTTC. It is translated as CASSLSASGLTYEQYF.

This clonotype was counted ten times or more. The chain links TRBV12-3 or TRBV12-4 to TRBJ2-7; TRBD2 matches at 9 bases. The V segment lost 6 bases and the J segment 3 bases; nucleotides outside the gene matches: 6. The CDR3 extends over 14 amino acids. The DNA for the CDR3 is TGTGCCAGCAGAGAAAGCGGGGGGAGCTACGAGCAGTACTTC. Protein product: CASRESGGSYEQYF.

This clonotype was observed at least ten times. The chain carries TRBV3-1 and TRBJ2-1, with 7 nucleotides matching TRBD2. The V segment lost 3 bases and the J segment 2 bases; nucleotides outside the gene matches: 4. The CDR3 is 15 amino acids. Germline CDR1 and CDR2: LGHDT and YNNKEL (reference sequence). The CDR3 sequence: CASSHVLAPYNEQFF. CDR3 nucleotides: TGTGCCAGCAGCCATGTACTAGCGCCCTACAATGAGCAGTTCTTC.

This sequence joins TRBV19 and TRBJ2-1; a weak D match, TRBD2 (7 bases). The CDR3 loop spans 15 amino acids. V lost 5 bases to trimming and J lost 8 bases, with 19 bases between them. Germline V gene data show CDR1 as LNHDA and CDR2 as SQIVND (reference sequence). The chain's CDR3 is CASSPAGALRDEQFF. CDR3 nucleotides: TGTGCCAGTAGTCCGGCGGGGGCGCTTAGGGATGAGCAGTTCTTC.

This clonotype was counted only a few times. The chain links TRBV6-1 to TRBJ1-5; D ambiguous. The germline gives CDR1 MNHNS, CDR2 SASEGT. Trimming pared 5 bases from V and 0 bases from J, leaving 11 bases between. This CDR3 has 15 amino acids. As DNA, the CDR3 is TGTGCCAGCAGTCTCCGGACGGATAGCAATCAGCCCCAGCATTTT. It is translated as CASSLRTDSNQPQHF.

The chain employs TRBV7-9 and TRBJ1-4; no reliable D call. With 0 bases removed from V and 8 bases from J, the gap between germline ends came to 19 bases. CDR3 length: 17 amino acids. Germline V gene data show CDR1 as SEHNR and CDR2 as FQNEAQ (reference sequence). The CDR3 protein is CASSLAKGMVAHEKLFF. CDR3 nucleotides: TGTGCCAGCAGCTTAGCAAAGGGCATGGTCGCGCACGAAAAACTGTTTTTT.

This clonotype was observed a handful of times. Here the CDR3 DNA reads TGTGCCAGCAGCCCCCTTCAGACTCAAGGCACAGATACGCAGTATTTT. Its translation: CASSPLQTQGTDTQYF. V usage is TRBV3-1 and J usage is TRBJ2-3; D gene uncertain. CDR3 length: 16 amino acids. V was shortened by 4 bases and J by 1 base, with 15 bases between the two germline ends. In germline, CDR1 is LGHDT, CDR2 YNNKEL (reference sequence).

There are many counts of this clonotype. The genes are TRBV20-1 and TRBJ1-5; D gene uncertain. Trimming removed 7 bases from V and 3 bases from J, with 10 bases in between. The CDR3 covers 12 residues. Per germline, CDR1 DFQATT and CDR2 SNEGSKA (reference sequence). The CDR3 DNA sequence: TGCAGTGGCCACGAGGCCAATCAGCCCCAGCATTTT. Protein sequence: CSGHEANQPQHF.

This clonotype has ten or more counts. The chain uses TRBV20-1 and TRBJ2-7, with 10 bases aligning to TRBD2. The CDR3 totals 12 residues. CDR1 is DFQATT, CDR2 SNEGSKA, per germline (reference sequence). V dropped 5 bases and J dropped 3; count of bases not matched to a gene: 1. CDR3: CSAWTSGYEQYF. DNA for the CDR3: TGCAGTGCTTGGACTAGCGGCTACGAGCAGTACTTC.

Ten or more counts support this clonotype. The gene calls are TRBV12-3 or TRBV12-4 and TRBJ1-5, with D unclear. Trimming pared 3 bases from V and 6 bases from J, leaving 18 bases between. The CDR3 contains 16 residues. CDR3 protein: CASSFVARDLGQPQHF. The CDR3 DNA follows: TGTGCCAGCAGTTTCGTTGCGAGGGATTTGGGTCAGCCCCAGCATTTT.

In this sample, this clonotype turned up many times. The chain has TRBV6-5 and TRBJ2-7; 9 nucleotides agree with TRBD1. The CDR3 sequence is 15 residues long. The germline V gene encodes CDR1 MNHEY and CDR2 SVGAGI. V was pared by 0 bases and J by 3 bases, with 3 bases of the junction left unmatched. The CDR3, as DNA: TGTGCCAGCAGTTACTCCGGGACAGGGCGCTACGAGCAGTACTTC. It codes for CASSYSGTGRYEQYF.

This clonotype has ten or more counts. The rearrangement uses TRBV9 and TRBJ2-7; tentatively, D is TRBD1 or TRBD2 (5 bases each). Germline V gene data show CDR1 as SGDLS and CDR2 as YYNGEE. The length of the CDR3 is 14 residues. V lost 0 bases and J 7 bases, leaving 14 bases between the germline ends. Here the CDR3 DNA reads TGTGCCAGCAGCGTAGGGAACGGGGCGTGGGAGCAGTACTTC. It encodes CASSVGNGAWEQYF.

V is TRBV3-1 and J is TRBJ1-1; the D is unclear. V shed 4 bases and J shed 4 bases, with 16 bases lying between them. Germline V gives CDR1 LGHDT, CDR2 YNNKEL (reference sequence). The CDR3 totals 15 residues. Written as DNA, the CDR3 is TGTGCCAGCAGCCCTCTTCGGACGGGGAGCACTGAAGCTTTCTTT. Translating gives CASSPLRTGSTEAFF.

This clonotype has at least ten counts. The rearrangement uses TRBV7-9 and TRBJ2-3; the D gene is possibly TRBD2 (6 bases). Germline V gene lookup returns CDR1 SEHNR and CDR2 FQNEAQ (reference sequence). V was trimmed by 6 bases and J by 6 bases, leaving 19 bases between them. CDR3 size: 15 residues. CDR3 sequence reads: CASSLSPGEVDTQYF. The CDR3 DNA is TGTGCCAGCAGTCTTTCCCCTGGGGAGGTGGATACGCAGTATTTT.

This clonotype was counted ten times or more. The rearrangement joins TRBV4-1 to TRBJ2-7; D remains ambiguous. The V end lost 5 bases, the J end lost 0 bases, and 11 bases lay between the germline ends. The CDR3 has 14 amino acids. Germline CDR1 reads MGHRA; CDR2 reads YSYEKL. The CDR3 reads CASSAHVTSYEQYF. DNA for the CDR3: TGCGCCAGCAGCGCCCACGTTACCTCCTACGAGCAGTACTTC.

This clonotype was detected a few times. The chain couples TRBV20-1 to TRBJ1-1; D may be TRBD1 (5 bases). CDR1 and CDR2 (germline): DFQATT, SNEGSKA (reference sequence). Trimming removed 0 bases from V and 1 base from J, with 15 bases in between. This CDR3 has 16 residues. In DNA form, the CDR3 reads TGCAGTGCTAGAGACCGGGCCTGGGGGTGGAACACTGAAGCTTTCTTT. Translating it yields CSARDRAWGWNTEAFF.

The rearrangement joins TRBV27 to TRBJ1-5; no firm D call. V lost 1 base, J lost 0 bases, and 13 bases lay in between. From germline, CDR1 is MNHEY and CDR2 SMNVEV (reference sequence). The CDR3 totals 17 residues. The DNA for the CDR3 is TGTGCCAGCAGTTTATTTGGGAGAGGATATAGCAATCAGCCCCAGCATTTT. Amino acid sequence: CASSLFGRGYSNQPQHF.